The present entry profiles one TCR beta chain with its context. What it binds is unknown. The data stem from a study of T cell responses to AZD1222 COVID-19 vaccine. The CDR3 covers 13 residues. Germline V gene lookup returns CDR1 LGHDT and CDR2 YNNKEL (reference sequence). Trimming pared 4 bases from V and 1 base from J, leaving 7 bases between. The repertoire was sequenced with immunoSEQ multiplex PCR; TCRdb's copy has only in-frame clones and lacks some. The sample includes some 64,000 clones, 84% of them seen just once. Findings of the study overall: White British donors predominated, females outnumbered males, and clonal diversity was possibly underestimated. Sampled repertoires all dated from after the peak T cell response.

This TCR derives from an adult in good health. The material was peripheral blood, obtained on day 0 of AZD1222 vaccination. V is TRBV3-1 (or the pseudogene TRBV3-2) and J is TRBJ1-1; the D is unclear. CDR3 residues: CASSRDGNTEAFF. The CDR3 region has the DNA TGTGCCAGCAGCCGTGACGGGAACACTGAAGCTTTCTTT.